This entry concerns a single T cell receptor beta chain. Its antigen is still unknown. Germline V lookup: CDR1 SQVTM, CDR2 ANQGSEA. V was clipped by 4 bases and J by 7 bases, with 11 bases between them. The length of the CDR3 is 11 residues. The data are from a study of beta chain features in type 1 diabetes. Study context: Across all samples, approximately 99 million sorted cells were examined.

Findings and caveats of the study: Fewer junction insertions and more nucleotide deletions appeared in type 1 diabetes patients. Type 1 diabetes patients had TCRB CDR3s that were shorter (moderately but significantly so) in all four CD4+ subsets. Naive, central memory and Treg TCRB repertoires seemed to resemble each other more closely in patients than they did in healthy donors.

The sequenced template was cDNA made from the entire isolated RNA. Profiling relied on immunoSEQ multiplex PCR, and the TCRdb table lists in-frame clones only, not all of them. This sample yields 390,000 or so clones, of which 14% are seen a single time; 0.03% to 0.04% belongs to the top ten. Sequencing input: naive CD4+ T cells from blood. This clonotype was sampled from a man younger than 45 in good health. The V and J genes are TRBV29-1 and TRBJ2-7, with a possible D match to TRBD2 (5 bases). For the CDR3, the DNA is TGCAGCGTTGGGAGGTTGGGGGAGCAGTACTTC. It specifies CSVGRLGEQYF.